Listed below are T cell receptor beta chains from one sample, sequenced in a study of OX40 agonist ivuxolimab in advanced cancers. Method: immunoSEQ multiplex PCR; TCRdb's copy keeps in-frame clones and lacks some. The sample yields roughly 70,000 clones, 85% to 90% seen once. Material: CD4+ or CD8+ T cells sorted from blood, obtained in a trial of the OX40 agonist ivuxolimab. The origin of the receptors is an adult with an advanced solid tumor such as melanoma, head and neck, liver or kidney cancer. Each CDR3 is given with its conserved first and last residue. D genes are given only for firm matches. A clone size is listed for some rows: how often the clone was seen (once, few, many), or a class if it is expanded.

NA | NA | TRBJ2-1 | TRBV11-1 | TGTGCCAGCAGCCCAGACAGCAGCTCCTACAATGAGCAGTTCTTC | CASSPDSSSYNEQFF
NA | TRBD1 | TRBJ1-2 | TRBV5-1 | TGCGCCAGCAGCTCGGAGGGACAGGGGAATATCTATGGCTACACCTTC | CASSSEGQGNIYGYTF
NA | NA | TRBJ1-6 | TRBV14 | TGTGCCAGCAGCCCTTCCCCGGCTTCACCCCTCCACTTT | CASSPSPASPLHF
NA | NA | TRBJ2-7 | TRBV19 | TGTGCCAGTAGTATAGAGGGACTCGGCGAGCAGTACTTC | CASSIEGLGEQYF
NA | TRBD1 | TRBJ1-5 | TRBV6-6 | TGTGCCAGCAGTTACTCGTGGACAGGGGAGCAGCCCCAGCATTTT | CASSYSWTGEQPQHF
NA | TRBD1 | TRBJ2-2 | TRBV19 | TGTGCCAGTAGTATACCGGGACAGAGGAACACCGGGGAGCTGTTTTTT | CASSIPGQRNTGELFF
NA | NA | TRBJ1-1 | TRBV19 | TGTGCCAGTAGTCAGACAGTTAACACTGAAGCTTTCTTT | CASSQTVNTEAFF
NA | NA | TRBJ2-1 | TRBV28 | TGTGCCAGCAGACTACCCGGGGGCGATGAGCAGTTCTTC | CASRLPGGDEQFF
NA | NA | TRBJ2-3 | TRBV5-1 | TGCGCCAGCAGCCTCGAAGGCGACCCGCGCACAGATACGCAGTATTTT | CASSLEGDPRTDTQYF
NA | NA | TRBJ2-5 | TRBV7-9 | TGTGCCAGCAGACCCTCGGGGCAAGAGACCCAGTACTTC | CASRPSGQETQYF
once | TRBD2 | TRBJ2-2 | TRBV10-2 | TGCGCCAGCAGGTGGCGGGAGGGCGGGACCGGGGAGCTGTTTTTT | CASRWREGGTGELFF
NA | TRBD2 | TRBJ2-5 | TRBV5-1 | TGCGCCAGCAGCTTACTAGCGGAGCCCCAAGAGACCCAGTACTTC | CASSLLAEPQETQYF
NA | NA | TRBJ2-2 | TRBV6-5 | TGTGCCAGCACCCTCCGGGGGCCGACCGGGGAGCTGTTTTTT | CASTLRGPTGELFF
NA | NA | TRBJ1-3 | TRBV5-5 | TGTGCCAGCAGCCTCCGGACAGAACGTGGAAACACCATATATTTT | CASSLRTERGNTIYF
NA | NA | TRBJ1-4 | TRBV11-2 | TGTGCCAGCAGTCGAAGGAGTGAAAAACTGTTTTTT | CASSRRSEKLFF
NA | NA | TRBJ1-5 | TRBV6-6 | TGTGCCAGCAGTTACGGGCATAGCAATCAGCCCCAGCATTTT | CASSYGHSNQPQHF
NA | NA | TRBJ2-2 | TRBV5-6 | TGTGCCAGCAGCTCCGGCTGGAACACCGGGGAGCTGTTTTTT | CASSSGWNTGELFF
NA | NA | TRBJ2-3 | TRBV28 | TGTGCCAGCAGTTTTCCGTCGCGGGCCTACACAGATACGCAGTATTTT | CASSFPSRAYTDTQYF
NA | TRBD2 | TRBJ2-5 | TRBV6-5 | TGTGCCAGCAGTACTAGCGGGAGGAGCCAAGAGACCCAGTACTTC | CASSTSGRSQETQYF
NA | TRBD2 | TRBJ2-7 | TRBV5-6 | TGTGCCAGCAGCACGGGACTAAGCCACGAGCAGTACTTC | CASSTGLSHEQYF
NA | NA | TRBJ2-7 | TRBV7-9 | TGTGCCAGCAGCTTGGAATATGCCCCTCAGTACTTC | CASSLEYAPQYF
NA | NA | TRBJ2-3 | TRBV5-4 | TGTGCCAGCAGCTCGGGGCGAGTAGGCTACGATACGCAGTATTTT | CASSSGRVGYDTQYF
NA | NA | TRBJ1-1 | TRBV5-1 | TGCGCCAGCAGCCCACGGGGGAACACTGAAGCTTTCTTT | CASSPRGNTEAFF
NA | NA | TRBJ2-3 | TRBV4-1 | TGCGCCAGCAGCCAAGATTGGGGGATTTGGCCAGATACGCAGTATTTT | CASSQDWGIWPDTQYF
NA | NA | TRBJ2-7 | TRBV14 | TGTGCCAGCAGCCCGTTAGCCGGAGGGCCTTACGAGCAGTACTTC | CASSPLAGGPYEQYF
NA | NA | TRBJ2-7 | TRBV28 | TGTGCCAGCAACCCCCTGGCGGGACGACCCGGGGAGTACTTC | CASNPLAGRPGEYF
NA | TRBD1 | TRBJ2-3 | TRBV30 | TGTGCCTGGAGTGTGGGGGTCAAGGGGGCTACTAGCACAGATACGCAGTATTTT | CAWSVGVKGATSTDTQYF
NA | NA | TRBJ1-5 | TRBV27 | TGTGCCAGCAGTTTCTTCGGGATCAATCAGCCCCAGCATTTT | CASSFFGINQPQHF
once | NA | TRBJ2-4 | TRBV5-4 | TGTGCCAGCAGCAGGGCATTGGCAGCGGGAAACATTCAGTACTTC | CASSRALAAGNIQYF
NA | NA | TRBJ2-3 | TRBV4-1 | TGCGCCAGCAGCCGCTTCGAGGAGGCAGATACGCAGTATTTT | CASSRFEEADTQYF
few | TRBD1 | TRBJ2-7 | TRBV5-8 | TGTGCCAGCAGCCCGGACAGGGGATTTGTCCACGAGCAGTACTTC | CASSPDRGFVHEQYF
NA | NA | TRBJ1-2 | TRBV10-2 | TGCGCCAGCAGTGAGCAGACAGGCGCTTCTAACTATGGCTACACCTTC | CASSEQTGASNYGYTF
NA | NA | TRBJ1-1 | TRBV5-1 | TGCGCCAGCAGCTTGGACGGGACTAGGGACACTGAAGCTTTCTTT | CASSLDGTRDTEAFF
few | NA | TRBJ1-5 | TRBV2 | TGTGCCAGCACCGGGGACTCGGGCAATCAGCCCCAGCATTTT | CASTGDSGNQPQHF
NA | NA | TRBJ2-1 | TRBV6-1 | TGTGCCAGCAGACAAAACAATGAGCAGTTCTTC | CASRQNNEQFF
NA | NA | TRBJ2-1 | TRBV23-1 | TGCGCCAGCAGTCCCCCGCAACGCCCTAACTCCTACAATGAGCAGTTCTTC | CASSPPQRPNSYNEQFF
NA | TRBD1 | TRBJ2-3 | TRBV19 | TGTGCCAGTAGTACCGGACAGGGGTTAACCCCAGATACGCAGTATTTT | CASSTGQGLTPDTQYF
NA | TRBD1 | TRBJ2-7 | TRBV18 | TGTGCCAGCTCACCGTCCGGGACAGGGACGGCCGAGCAGTACTTC | CASSPSGTGTAEQYF
NA | NA | TRBJ1-4 | TRBV28 | TGTGCCAGCAGAATCAGGGAAGCTAATGAAAAACTGTTTTTT | CASRIREANEKLFF
NA | NA | TRBJ2-4 | TRBV6-6 | TGTGCCAGCAGTCAGTCCCAAAACATTCAGTACTTC | CASSQSQNIQYF
NA | NA | TRBJ1-6 | TRBV6-5 | TGTGCCAGCAGCCCCGCGGGCAGGTGGAGTTCACCCCTCCACTTT | CASSPAGRWSSPLHF
NA | TRBD2 | TRBJ2-5 | TRBV7-6 | TGTGCCAGCACCACGTCGGGGCGGGGGGTCTTTTGGGAGACCCAGTACTTC | CASTTSGRGVFWETQYF
NA | TRBD2 | TRBJ2-5 | TRBV5-1 | TGCGCCAGCAGCTTGTGGGCGGGAGCGGGCGAGACCCAGTACTTC | CASSLWAGAGETQYF
NA | NA | TRBJ1-6 | TRBV7-2 | TGTGCCAGCAGCCCCGGGACAACTAATAATTCACCCCTCCACTTT | CASSPGTTNNSPLHF
NA | TRBD2 | TRBJ2-3 | TRBV2 | TGTGCCAGCACCCGAGGGACTAGCGCACCGGGGGATACGCAGTATTTT | CASTRGTSAPGDTQYF
NA | TRBD1 | TRBJ1-2 | TRBV5-4 | TGTGCCAGCAGCTATGGACAGGGGGCGAATGGCTACACCTTC | CASSYGQGANGYTF
NA | NA | TRBJ2-5 | TRBV7-8 | TGTGCCAGCAGCTTAGAAACCAAAAACGTGCCCCCGGGGTCTACACAAGAGACCCAGTACTTC | CASSLETKNVPPGSTQETQYF
NA | NA | TRBJ2-1 | TRBV9 | TGTGCCAGCAGCGTGGAAGACAATGAGCAGTTCTTC | CASSVEDNEQFF
NA | TRBD1 | TRBJ2-5 | TRBV6-4 | TGTGCCAGCGCCGGAGACAGGGACCAAGAGACCCAGTACTTC | CASAGDRDQETQYF
NA | TRBD2 | TRBJ2-4 | TRBV6-5 | TGTGCCAGCAGTTACTCGGGCAGCGGGAGGGGGACTTGGTACTTC | CASSYSGSGRGTWYF
NA | NA | TRBJ1-2 | TRBV2 | TGTGCCAGCAGTGTCGGCGAAGCTAACTATGGCTACACCTTC | CASSVGEANYGYTF
NA | NA | TRBJ2-1 | TRBV19 | TGTGCCAGTAGTATGATGGCCTCCTACAATGAGCAGTTCTTC | CASSMMASYNEQFF
NA | NA | TRBJ2-7 | TRBV7-8 | TGTGCCAGCAGCTTAGAGCCTCTCCACTACGAGCAGTACTTC | CASSLEPLHYEQYF
NA | TRBD2 | TRBJ2-5 | TRBV2 | TGTGCCAGCCTAGGGGTGGGGATGACTAGCGGGAGTGGAGAGACCCAGTACTTC | CASLGVGMTSGSGETQYF
NA | NA | TRBJ1-1 | TRBV4-1 | TGCGCCAGCAGCCAGGGGACCTTCCAGGGCACTGAAGCTTTCTTT | CASSQGTFQGTEAFF
NA | NA | TRBJ2-2 | TRBV10-3 | TGTGCCACCCAGAGGTCAGCGATCGCGAACACCGGGGAGCTGTTTTTT | CATQRSAIANTGELFF
NA | NA | TRBJ1-2 | TRBV6-4 | TGTGCCAGCAGTTCCAGCAGGGGAAGAGACTATGGCTACACCTTC | CASSSSRGRDYGYTF